Given below is one TCR beta chain in context. The authors' processing: It was from reference gene primer amplification that nucleated cell counts were estimated. Clones were sequenced by immunoSEQ multiplex PCR, and TCRdb holds only the in-frame ones, with some missing. The DNA gave D and trimming, while V, J and clone size come from that table. The table has roughly 320,000 clones, approximately 90% seen once. The data stem from a study of blood T cell repertoires in COVID-19. Study in general: Sources were T cells, B-cell-depleted T cells, or PBMCs; the material itself was cDNA or gDNA.

Cohorts were determined from participant-reported clinical history. Cohort 3 recovered donors had two negative PCRs, clearance, or symptom resolution. This TCR derives from a man in his thirties or forties who had recovered from COVID-19. The sample was PBMCs or T cells enriched from blood (not recorded which).

The CDR3 loop reads CASSYSGGDTDTQYF. The CDR3 DNA reads TGTGCCAGCAGTTATAGCGGGGGGGACACAGATACGCAGTATTTT. This chain joins TRBV6-5 and TRBJ2-3, with TRBD2 matching 11 bases. The CDR3 extends over 15 amino acids. Looked up from germline, CDR1 is MNHEY and CDR2 is SVGAGI. Germline trimming cut 3 bases from V and 2 bases from J; bases unmatched to any gene: 1.